This T cell receptor (beta chain) was observed in a study of blood T cell repertoires in COVID-19. Study context: Specimens from acute and convalescent COVID-19 originated in the United States, Italy and Spain. Sample material is recorded as cDNA or gDNA derived from T cells, B-cell-depleted T cells, or PBMCs.

In the original analysis: Cell counts per sample came from amplifying reference gene primers. Some clones are missing from TCRdb's copy, which holds only in-frame ones; the method was immunoSEQ multiplex PCR. The DNA gave D and trimming, while V, J and clone size come from that table. In the table there are about 310,000 clones, roughly 87% of which are singletons. This CDR3 is built from 13 residues. Trimming took 0 bases from V and 9 from J, leaving 12 bases between them. From germline, CDR1 is MNHEY and CDR2 SMNVEV (reference sequence). The TCR was taken from a young man with active or convalescent COVID-19. J is TRBJ2-7 and V is TRBV27; D is possibly TRBD2 (6 bases). Sequenced material: peripheral blood. The CDR3 loop reads CASSLSPGEGQYF. As DNA, the CDR3 is TGTGCCAGCAGTTTATCCCCGGGGGAAGGGCAGTACTTC.